This is a list of T cell receptor beta chains from one sample in a study of OX40 agonist ivuxolimab in advanced cancers. Generated by immunoSEQ multiplex PCR, the TCRdb table keeps only in-frame clones and is missing some. The sample lists roughly 65,000 clones, 80% to 95% occurring once. The sample consisted of CD4+ or CD8+ T cells sorted from blood, taken in a trial of the OX40 agonist ivuxolimab. Receptors were obtained from an adult with an advanced solid tumor such as melanoma, head and neck, liver or kidney cancer. Each CDR3 is given with its conserved first and last residue. Fields, in order: CDR3 protein, CDR3 DNA, J gene, D gene, clone size, V gene. A D gene is named only where the DNA matches it firmly. Clone size is shown for a subset of rows, as once, few, many or a class of expanded clone.

CDR3 protein: CASSAGTVLRDEGALTQYF; CDR3 DNA: TGTGCCAGCAGCGCGGGGACGGTCCTAAGAGATGAAGGAGCCTTGACGCAGTATTTT; J gene: TRBJ2-3; D gene: -; clone size: -; V gene: TRBV5-4
CDR3 protein: CASSWTRAAETQYF; CDR3 DNA: TGTGCCAGCAGTTGGACACGGGCCGCGGAGACCCAGTACTTC; J gene: TRBJ2-5; D gene: -; clone size: once; V gene: TRBV28
CDR3 protein: CASSFRGDQPQHF; CDR3 DNA: TGTGCCAGCAGTTTCCGGGGTGATCAGCCCCAGCATTTT; J gene: TRBJ1-5; D gene: -; clone size: -; V gene: TRBV28
CDR3 protein: CASSLDRDSNQPQHF; CDR3 DNA: TGTGCCAGCAGCTTGGACAGAGATAGCAATCAGCCCCAGCATTTT; J gene: TRBJ1-5; D gene: -; clone size: -; V gene: TRBV5-6
CDR3 protein: CASSLSSVGQPQHF; CDR3 DNA: TGTGCCAGCAGCTTATCTTCGGTGGGTCAGCCCCAGCATTTT; J gene: TRBJ1-5; D gene: -; clone size: few; V gene: TRBV11-2
CDR3 protein: CASSRARRTGNEQFF; CDR3 DNA: TGTGCCAGTAGTCGGGCCCGGAGAACAGGGAATGAGCAGTTCTTC; J gene: TRBJ2-1; D gene: -; clone size: -; V gene: TRBV19
CDR3 protein: CASSLFSGLAGATGKQYF; CDR3 DNA: TGTGCCAGCAGTTTATTTTCTGGGCTAGCGGGAGCAACGGGGAAGCAGTACTTC; J gene: TRBJ2-7; D gene: TRBD2; clone size: -; V gene: TRBV27
CDR3 protein: CASSLVPGRKFF; CDR3 DNA: TGTGCCAGCAGCTTAGTTCCGGGACGGAAGTTCTTC; J gene: TRBJ2-1; D gene: -; clone size: -; V gene: TRBV7-8
CDR3 protein: CARSLGLGLAVVLEQYF; CDR3 DNA: TGTGCCAGAAGCTTGGGTCTGGGACTAGCGGTCGTTTTGGAGCAGTACTTC; J gene: TRBJ2-7; D gene: TRBD2; clone size: -; V gene: TRBV5-3
CDR3 protein: CASSERLAGAGELFF; CDR3 DNA: TGTGCCAGCAGTGAACGGTTAGCGGGAGCCGGGGAGCTGTTTTTT; J gene: TRBJ2-2; D gene: TRBD2; clone size: -; V gene: TRBV2
CDR3 protein: CASSVDRGRSRNTIYF; CDR3 DNA: TGTGCCAGCAGCGTAGACAGGGGGCGTTCTAGAAACACCATATATTTT; J gene: TRBJ1-3; D gene: TRBD1; clone size: few; V gene: TRBV9
CDR3 protein: CASRGTGQGNEQFF; CDR3 DNA: TGTGCCAGCAGGGGAACTGGACAGGGCAATGAGCAGTTCTTC; J gene: TRBJ2-1; D gene: TRBD1; clone size: -; V gene: TRBV6-1
CDR3 protein: CASSLQSTSGYYEQYF; CDR3 DNA: TGTGCCAGCAGCTTACAATCGACTAGCGGATACTACGAGCAGTACTTC; J gene: TRBJ2-7; D gene: TRBD2; clone size: -; V gene: TRBV7-3
CDR3 protein: CASSSNAPTSSYNSPLHF; CDR3 DNA: TGTGCCAGCAGCTCGAATGCCCCTACTAGCTCCTATAATTCACCCCTCCACTTT; J gene: TRBJ1-6; D gene: -; clone size: -; V gene: TRBV7-3
CDR3 protein: CASSLGGFTGELFF; CDR3 DNA: TGCGCCAGCAGCTTGGGGGGCTTCACCGGGGAGCTGTTTTTT; J gene: TRBJ2-2; D gene: -; clone size: -; V gene: TRBV5-1
CDR3 protein: CASSLSRTIYF; CDR3 DNA: TGTGCCAGCAGCTTATCACGCACCATATATTTT; J gene: TRBJ1-3; D gene: -; clone size: -; V gene: TRBV7-2
CDR3 protein: CASSPLSGTNQPQHF; CDR3 DNA: TGTGCCAGCTCCCCTTTATCCGGGACAAATCAGCCCCAGCATTTT; J gene: TRBJ1-5; D gene: -; clone size: -; V gene: TRBV18
CDR3 protein: CASNSGQGYSYEQYF; CDR3 DNA: TGCGCCAGCAATTCCGGGCAGGGGTACTCCTACGAGCAGTACTTC; J gene: TRBJ2-7; D gene: -; clone size: -; V gene: TRBV5-1
CDR3 protein: CASSLARTGGTYEQYF; CDR3 DNA: TGTGCCAGCAGCTTAGCCCGGACAGGGGGAACATACGAGCAGTACTTC; J gene: TRBJ2-7; D gene: TRBD1; clone size: -; V gene: TRBV7-8
CDR3 protein: CASSDSPVPADTQYF; CDR3 DNA: TGTGCCAGCAGTGACTCCCCTGTCCCTGCAGATACGCAGTATTTT; J gene: TRBJ2-3; D gene: -; clone size: -; V gene: TRBV6-4
CDR3 protein: CASSIREVNYGYTF; CDR3 DNA: TGTGCCAGTAGTATTCGGGAGGTGAACTATGGCTACACCTTC; J gene: TRBJ1-2; D gene: -; clone size: -; V gene: TRBV19
CDR3 protein: CASSLIGQGHLGYGYTF; CDR3 DNA: TGTGCCAGCAGCTTGATAGGACAGGGGCACTTAGGGTATGGCTACACCTTC; J gene: TRBJ1-2; D gene: TRBD1; clone size: -; V gene: TRBV5-4
CDR3 protein: CASSYFGGMNTEAFF; CDR3 DNA: TGTGCCAGCAGTTACTTTGGGGGCATGAACACTGAAGCTTTCTTT; J gene: TRBJ1-1; D gene: -; clone size: few; V gene: TRBV6-5
CDR3 protein: CASSLYPRSGGYEQYF; CDR3 DNA: TGTGCCAGCAGCTTATATCCCAGGAGCGGGGGCTACGAGCAGTACTTC; J gene: TRBJ2-7; D gene: TRBD2; clone size: -; V gene: TRBV7-9
CDR3 protein: CASSYDGGGVTPLHF; CDR3 DNA: TGTGCCAGCAGTTATGACGGTGGCGGGGTAACACCCCTCCACTTT; J gene: TRBJ1-6; D gene: -; clone size: -; V gene: TRBV6-5
CDR3 protein: CASSTRGTGSNEQFF; CDR3 DNA: TGTGCCAGCTCGACGCGAGGGACAGGGTCCAATGAGCAGTTCTTC; J gene: TRBJ2-1; D gene: TRBD1; clone size: -; V gene: TRBV28
CDR3 protein: CAWSPRTSGSWGELFF; CDR3 DNA: TGTGCCTGGAGTCCTCGGACTAGCGGGAGCTGGGGGGAGCTGTTTTTT; J gene: TRBJ2-2; D gene: TRBD2; clone size: once; V gene: TRBV30
CDR3 protein: CAIRKLQGVGTGELFF; CDR3 DNA: TGTGCCATCAGAAAATTACAGGGGGTCGGCACCGGGGAGCTGTTTTTT; J gene: TRBJ2-2; D gene: TRBD1; clone size: -; V gene: TRBV10-3
CDR3 protein: CASSADIGTEAFF; CDR3 DNA: TGTGCCAGCAGCGCGGACATAGGGACTGAAGCTTTCTTT; J gene: TRBJ1-1; D gene: -; clone size: -; V gene: TRBV7-9
CDR3 protein: CASSAAWPGPVNGEKLFF; CDR3 DNA: TGCGCCAGCAGCGCGGCCTGGCCAGGTCCTGTTAATGGTGAAAAACTGTTTTTT; J gene: TRBJ1-4; D gene: -; clone size: -; V gene: TRBV5-1
CDR3 protein: CASSDLQGVGNQPQHF; CDR3 DNA: TGTGCCAGCAGTGATTTGCAGGGGGTGGGCAATCAGCCCCAGCATTTT; J gene: TRBJ1-5; D gene: TRBD1; clone size: -; V gene: TRBV6-1
CDR3 protein: CASSQTRQGFNYGYTF; CDR3 DNA: TGCGCCAGCAGCCAAACCCGCCAGGGTTTTAACTATGGCTACACCTTC; J gene: TRBJ1-2; D gene: -; clone size: -; V gene: TRBV4-1
CDR3 protein: CASSWTGMYGYTF; CDR3 DNA: TGTGCCAGCAGTTGGACAGGGATGTATGGCTACACCTTC; J gene: TRBJ1-2; D gene: TRBD1; clone size: -; V gene: TRBV27
CDR3 protein: CASSELTSGKVF; CDR3 DNA: TGCGCCAGCAGTGAATTGACTAGCGGGAAGGTCTTC; J gene: TRBJ2-7; D gene: TRBD2; clone size: -; V gene: TRBV10-2
CDR3 protein: CASSRLALADTQYF; CDR3 DNA: TGTGCCAGCAGTCGACTAGCCCTTGCAGATACGCAGTATTTT; J gene: TRBJ2-3; D gene: TRBD2; clone size: -; V gene: TRBV6-5
CDR3 protein: CASSLSSGLYNEQFF; CDR3 DNA: TGTGCCAGCAGCTTGTCCAGCGGACTCTACAATGAGCAGTTCTTC; J gene: TRBJ2-1; D gene: -; clone size: -; V gene: TRBV5-4
CDR3 protein: CASSLAARQGGDIITEQYF; CDR3 DNA: TGCGCCAGCAGCTTGGCCGCCAGGCAGGGGGGCGATATTATAACCGAGCAGTACTTC; J gene: TRBJ2-7; D gene: -; clone size: -; V gene: TRBV5-1
CDR3 protein: CASSLVAGAAYNEQFF; CDR3 DNA: TGCGCCAGCAGCTTAGTAGCAGGGGCCGCCTACAATGAGCAGTTCTTC; J gene: TRBJ2-1; D gene: -; clone size: once; V gene: TRBV5-1
CDR3 protein: CASRPSSGREAYNEQFF; CDR3 DNA: TGCGCCAGCAGACCCTCCAGCGGGAGGGAAGCCTACAATGAGCAGTTCTTC; J gene: TRBJ2-1; D gene: TRBD2; clone size: -; V gene: TRBV5-1
CDR3 protein: CASTAAGGVNNEQFF; CDR3 DNA: TGTGCCAGCACCGCGGCAGGGGGTGTAAACAATGAGCAGTTCTTC; J gene: TRBJ2-1; D gene: TRBD1; clone size: -; V gene: TRBV6-1
CDR3 protein: CASSLTSGPTDTQYF; CDR3 DNA: TGTGCCAGCAGCTTGACTAGCGGGCCGACAGATACGCAGTATTTT; J gene: TRBJ2-3; D gene: TRBD2; clone size: -; V gene: TRBV7-9
CDR3 protein: CASSQGRMTGELFF; CDR3 DNA: TGCGCCAGCAGCCAGGGACGGATGACCGGGGAGCTGTTTTTT; J gene: TRBJ2-2; D gene: -; clone size: few; V gene: TRBV5-1
CDR3 protein: CASSNSADTQYF; CDR3 DNA: TGTGCCAGCAGTAATAGTGCAGATACGCAGTATTTT; J gene: TRBJ2-3; D gene: -; clone size: once; V gene: TRBV6-5
CDR3 protein: CASSQVGSGRRETQYF; CDR3 DNA: TGCGCCAGCAGCCAAGTCGGCAGCGGGAGACGGGAGACCCAGTACTTC; J gene: TRBJ2-5; D gene: TRBD2; clone size: -; V gene: TRBV4-1
CDR3 protein: CASSRTNEKLFF; CDR3 DNA: TGTGCCAGCAGCAGGACTAATGAAAAACTGTTTTTT; J gene: TRBJ1-4; D gene: -; clone size: -; V gene: TRBV9
CDR3 protein: CASSLIDRNTGELFF; CDR3 DNA: TGTGCCAGCAGCCTAATAGACAGGAACACCGGGGAGCTGTTTTTT; J gene: TRBJ2-2; D gene: -; clone size: -; V gene: TRBV5-4
CDR3 protein: CASILGRHLWGTEAFF; CDR3 DNA: TGTGCCAGCATTCTGGGCAGGCACCTTTGGGGCACTGAAGCTTTCTTT; J gene: TRBJ1-1; D gene: -; clone size: -; V gene: TRBV28
CDR3 protein: CASSYGQLNQPQHF; CDR3 DNA: TGTGCCAGCAGTTACGGCCAGCTTAATCAGCCCCAGCATTTT; J gene: TRBJ1-5; D gene: -; clone size: once; V gene: TRBV6-6
CDR3 protein: CASSRDRGSYEQYF; CDR3 DNA: TGTGCCAGCTCCCGGGACAGGGGCTCCTACGAGCAGTACTTC; J gene: TRBJ2-7; D gene: TRBD1; clone size: -; V gene: TRBV18
CDR3 protein: CASSPAGMTYEQYF; CDR3 DNA: TGTGCCAGCTCACCAGCGGGGATGACCTACGAGCAGTACTTC; J gene: TRBJ2-7; D gene: -; clone size: -; V gene: TRBV18